A single T cell receptor (beta chain) is shown here with its context. The target antigen is unknown. Template material for amplifying TCR beta CDR3 regions consisted of RNA transcripts. The TCR CDR3 was amplified in a first-round RT-PCR using the HTBI primer set. TCRdb processed the multiplex PCR reads anew with MiXCR; each CDR3 protein has one entry. The sample holds hundreds of thousands of distinct CDR3 sequences; 35% to 45% are singletons and the top ten take approximately 8.7%. This CDR3 is built from 13 residues. The trim removed 4 bases at V and 5 bases at J, leaving 5 bases unmatched. CDR1 and CDR2 from the germline V gene are SQVTM and ANQGSEA. The source of the sample is a study of T cells in Graves' hyperthyroidism and ophthalmopathy. Study-wide results and caveats: Median prediction lead before ophthalmopathy onset was 6.5 months with the model. Also found in blood were most expanded thyroid clonotypes above 0.001.

Graves' hyperthyroidism is called stable when ophthalmopathy does not progress within 18 months. Extraction of PBMCs used more than 8.5 ml of fresh peripheral blood. The chain carries TRBV29-1 and TRBJ2-7; the match to TRBD2 covers 10 bases. The source is a man between 18 and 29 years old with Graves' hyperthyroidism. Material for sequencing was blood. The CDR3 nucleotides read TGCAGCGTTGGCGGCAGCGGGAGGGACGAGCAGTACTTC. This codes for CSVGGSGRDEQYF.